These 16 T cell receptor beta chains came from one sample sequenced in a study of OX40 agonist ivuxolimab in advanced cancers. Using immunoSEQ multiplex PCR, the repertoire was profiled, and TCRdb retains in-frame clones only, with some absent. The table has 74,000 or so clones, more than 70% seen once. Here the sequenced sample was CD4+ or CD8+ T cells sorted from blood, taken in a trial of the OX40 agonist ivuxolimab. These receptor sequences come from an adult with an advanced solid tumor such as melanoma, head and neck, liver or kidney cancer.

The genes are TRBV7-6 and TRBJ2-5, with 9 positions matching TRBD2. Trimming took 3 bases from V and 0 from J; bases not matched to a gene: 2. The germline gives CDR1 SGHVS, CDR2 FNYEAQ. There are 15 residues in the CDR3. Here the CDR3 reads CASSLAGGYQETQYF. The CDR3 DNA reads TGTGCCAGCAGCTTGGCGGGGGGGTACCAAGAGACCCAGTACTTC.

For the CDR3, the DNA is TGTGCCAGCAGCTTGGCCGGTTTTCTAGCCAAAAACATTCAGTACTTC. Its translation: CASSLAGFLAKNIQYF. V and J are TRBV5-6 and TRBJ2-4; D is undetermined. V was trimmed by 0 bases and J by 0 bases, leaving 10 bases between them. This CDR3 is built from 16 residues. Germline CDR1 reads SGHDT; CDR2 reads YYEEEE.

The chain has TRBV28 and TRBJ1-4, with D tentatively TRBD1 (6 bases). Between the trimmed V and J ends, which lost 3 bases and 8 bases, there was a span of 13 bases. The CDR3 is made up of 14 amino acids. Looked up from germline, CDR1 is MDHEN and CDR2 is SYDVKM. This chain's CDR3 is CASSFRGGWEKLFF. The CDR3 DNA sequence: TGTGCCAGCAGTTTTCGAGGGGGGTGGGAAAAACTGTTTTTT.

The gene calls are TRBV9 and TRBJ2-1; D is undetermined. Trimming cost V 4 bases and J 4 bases, with 3 bases left between them. The CDR3 covers 11 residues. The germline V gene has CDR1 SGDLS and CDR2 YYNGEE. For the CDR3, the DNA is TGTGCCAGCAGCCATTACAATGAGCAGTTCTTC. Translated: CASSHYNEQFF.

This rearrangement joins TRBV14 to TRBJ1-3; no clear D. CDR3 length: 14 amino acids. The germline CDR1 and CDR2 sequences are SGHDN and FVKESK. Trimming stripped 3 bases from V and 0 bases from J, with 6 bases between. The chain's CDR3 is CASSHLGSGNTIYF. The CDR3 coding sequence is TGTGCCAGCAGCCACCTAGGCTCTGGAAACACCATATATTTT.

The rearrangement joins TRBV6-1 to TRBJ1-1; no firm D call. Trimming left V 2 bases short and J 10 bases short, with 14 bases between. Germline loops: CDR1 MNHNS, CDR2 SASEGT. This CDR3 contains 13 residues. DNA for the CDR3: TGTGCCAGCAGTGAATTTAAGGGTGTAAGAGCTTTCTTT. Encoded protein: CASSEFKGVRAFF.

The chain joins TRBV5-8 to TRBJ2-1; maybe TRBD2 (5 bases). The CDR3 runs 16 residues. Trimming removed 0 bases from V and 7 bases from J, with 17 bases in between. Germline CDR1 SGHTS, CDR2 YDEGEE. The CDR3 loop is CASSLVSGSPWNEQFF. The CDR3 DNA reads as TGTGCCAGCAGCTTGGTCAGCGGAAGCCCCTGGAATGAGCAGTTCTTC. Looking up the rest from reference TRBV5-8 and TRBJ2-1 gives the full variable domain: EAGVTQSPTHLIKTRGQQATLRCSPISGHTSVYWYQQALGLGLQFLLWYDEGEERNRGNFPPRFSGRQFPNYSSELNVNALELEDSALYLCASSLVSGSPWNEQFFGPGTRLTVL.

The chain carries TRBV5-1 and TRBJ2-7, with 7 bases identical to TRBD1. Trimming cost V 5 bases and J 3 bases; bases outside gene matches: 5. The CDR3 runs to 13 residues. Germline V gene sequence: CDR1 SGHRS, CDR2 YFSETQ. The CDR3, as DNA: TGCGCCAGCAGACAGGGGACCATCTACGAGCAGTACTTC. Amino acids: CASRQGTIYEQYF.

This clone occurred once. The chain is built from TRBV6-6 and TRBJ1-5; 9 bases line up with TRBD1. Germline CDR1 is MNHNY and CDR2 is SVGAGI (reference sequence). The CDR3 totals 14 residues. V was pared by 7 bases and J by 6 bases, with 7 bases of the junction left unmatched. Written as DNA, the CDR3 is TGTGCCAGCATCGCTGGACAGGGGAGTCAGCCCCAGCATTTT. Translating it yields CASIAGQGSQPQHF.

V and J are TRBV18 and TRBJ2-1, with D maybe TRBD1 (6 bases). The CDR3 covers 18 residues. The V and J ends lost 4 bases and 6 bases respectively, with 25 bases between them. Germline-derived CDR1 and CDR2 are KGHSH and LQKENI. The DNA of the CDR3 is TGTGCCAGCTCACAGATGTACAGGGCGCCAACGGGCCTCAATGAGCAGTTCTTC. Translating it yields CASSQMYRAPTGLNEQFF.

The CDR3 loop reads CASSQPGLAQNIQYF. CDR3 coding DNA: TGTGCCAGCAGCCAGCCGGGACTAGCTCAAAACATTCAGTACTTC. The chain combines TRBV28 with TRBJ2-4; 9 nucleotides line up with TRBD2. This CDR3 is built from 15 residues. Germline V gene data show CDR1 as MDHEN and CDR2 as SYDVKM. The V gene end was trimmed by 6 bases and the J gene end by 5 bases; junction bases not matched to a gene: 8.

Concerning this clone: A read error may account for a junction end that differs from germline. This chain links TRBV7-9 with TRBJ2-7, with 10 bases fitting TRBD1. This CDR3 region has 15 residues. Germline V gene data show CDR1 as SEHNR and CDR2 as FQNEAQ (reference sequence). The DNA for the CDR3 is TGTGCCAGCAGCTTCCTTGGGACAGGGGACTACGGGCAGTACTTC. Translating gives CASSFLGTGDYGQYF.

The chain links TRBV18 to TRBJ2-7; 7 nucleotides line up with TRBD1. The junction had 7 bases not matched to a gene; V was cut back by 3 bases and J by 2 bases. The germline CDR1 and CDR2 sequences are KGHSH and LQKENI. There are 15 residues in the CDR3. This CDR3 reads CASSPIPGQTYEQYF. CDR3 sequence (DNA): TGTGCCAGCTCACCTATACCGGGACAGACCTACGAGCAGTACTTC. Full variable domain (missing parts from reference TRBV18 and TRBJ2-7): NAGVMQNPRHLVRRRGQEARLRCSPMKGHSHVYWYRQLPEEGLKFMVYLQKENIIDESGMPKERFSAEFPKEGPSILRIQQVVRGDSAAYFCASSPIPGQTYEQYFGPGTRLTVT.

This clone occurred once. The J gene is TRBJ2-7, the V gene TRBV28; D is possibly TRBD1 (6 bases). This CDR3 is built from 19 residues. CDR1 is MDHEN, CDR2 SYDVKM, per germline. V dropped 5 bases and J dropped 1 base, with 27 bases sitting between them. CDR3 coding DNA: TGTGCCAGCAGTACCCCGGCCCATTCCGGGACACACCGATCCTACGAGCAGTACTTC. Translating gives CASSTPAHSGTHRSYEQYF.

This sequence joins TRBV28 and TRBJ1-2, with 7 nucleotides matching TRBD1. V lost 6 bases and J lost 0; bases outside the gene matches: 7. In germline, CDR1 is MDHEN, CDR2 SYDVKM. There are 15 residues in the CDR3. This CDR3 is CASSRNRGTNYGYTF. CDR3 nucleotides: TGTGCCAGCAGCCGAAACAGGGGAACTAACTATGGCTACACCTTC.

The chain carries TRBV28 and TRBJ2-1; perhaps TRBD2 as D (5 bases). The CDR3 extends over 16 amino acids. Trimming took 3 bases from V and 3 from J, leaving 15 bases between them. CDR1 MDHEN and CDR2 SYDVKM come from the germline V gene. The CDR3 loop reads CASSLGSQRIYNEQFF. CDR3 DNA sequence: TGTGCCAGCAGTTTGGGGAGTCAAAGAATCTACAATGAGCAGTTCTTC.